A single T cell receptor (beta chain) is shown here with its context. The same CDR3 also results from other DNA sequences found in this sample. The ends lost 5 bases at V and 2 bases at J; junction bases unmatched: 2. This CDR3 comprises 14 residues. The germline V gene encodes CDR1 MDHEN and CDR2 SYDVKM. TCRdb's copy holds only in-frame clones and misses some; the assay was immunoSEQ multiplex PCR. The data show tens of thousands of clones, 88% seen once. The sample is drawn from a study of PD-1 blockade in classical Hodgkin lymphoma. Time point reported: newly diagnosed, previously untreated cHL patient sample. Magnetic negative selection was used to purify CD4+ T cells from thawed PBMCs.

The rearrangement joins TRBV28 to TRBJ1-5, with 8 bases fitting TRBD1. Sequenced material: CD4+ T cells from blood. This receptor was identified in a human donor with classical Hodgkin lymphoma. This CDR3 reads CASSPGQGNQPQHF. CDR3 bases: TGTGCCAGCAGTCCGGGACAGGGCAATCAGCCCCAGCATTTT.